This section outlines one T cell receptor (beta chain) sequence together with its context. The antigen is not known. This CDR3 has 14 residues. Per germline, CDR1 SNHLY and CDR2 FYNNEI. The ends were cut back, 2 bases at V and 6 bases at J, with 10 bases in the middle. The data were taken from a study of T cell responses to AZD1222 COVID-19 vaccine. General study points: Spike-specific TCR depth and breadth grew after two AZD1222 doses.

The data were produced by immunoSEQ multiplex PCR, yet TCRdb's version contains in-frame clones alone and is incomplete. The sample yields some 150,000 clones, around nine tenths seen once. The source was peripheral blood, collected on day 0 of AZD1222 vaccination. The receptor was isolated from an adult in good health. V and J are TRBV2 and TRBJ2-2; D remains ambiguous. CDR3 sequence reads: CASSESQASGELFF. The DNA for the CDR3 is TGTGCCAGCAGTGAATCTCAGGCGTCCGGGGAGCTGTTTTTT.